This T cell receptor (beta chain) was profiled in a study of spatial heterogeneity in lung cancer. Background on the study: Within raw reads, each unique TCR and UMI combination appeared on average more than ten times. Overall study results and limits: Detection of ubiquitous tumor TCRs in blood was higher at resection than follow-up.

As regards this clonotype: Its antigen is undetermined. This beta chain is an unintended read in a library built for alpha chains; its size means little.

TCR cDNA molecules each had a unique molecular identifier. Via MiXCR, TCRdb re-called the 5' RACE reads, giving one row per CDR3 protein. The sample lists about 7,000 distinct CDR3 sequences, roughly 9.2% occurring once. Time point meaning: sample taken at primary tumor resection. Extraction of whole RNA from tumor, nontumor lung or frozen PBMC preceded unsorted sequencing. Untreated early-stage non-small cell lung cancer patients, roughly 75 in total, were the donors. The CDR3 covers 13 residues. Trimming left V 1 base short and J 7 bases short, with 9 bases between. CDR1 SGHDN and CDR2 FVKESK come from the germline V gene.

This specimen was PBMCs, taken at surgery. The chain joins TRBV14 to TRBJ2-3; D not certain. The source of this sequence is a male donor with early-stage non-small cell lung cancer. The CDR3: CASSQVIGYTQYF. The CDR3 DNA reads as TGTGCCAGCAGCCAAGTAATTGGGTATACGCAGTATTTT. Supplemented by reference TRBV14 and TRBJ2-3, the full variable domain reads EAGVTQFPSHSVIEKGQTVTLRCDPISGHDNLYWYRRVMGKEIKFLLHFVKESKQDESGMPNNRFLAERTGGTYSTLKVQPAELEDSGVYFCASSQVIGYTQYFGPGTRLTVL.